Listed here are 28 T cell receptor beta chains from one sample, sequenced in a study of human T cells and chemical hapten exposure. Indicated time point: pre-sensitization, week 0. Treatment defined: therapeutic diphenylcyclopropenone sensitization with weekly scalp DPC. In TCRdb, the RACE reads were re-called with MiXCR into one record per CDR3 protein. The profile shows 150,000 to 200,000 distinct CDR3 sequences, 25% to 35% of them singletons. Sequences were derived from whole blood, sampled in connection with sensitization to the hapten diphenylcyclopropenone (DPC). The receptors stem from a woman in her twenties or thirties with alopecia areata. Some clones in this sample may be carry-over from other donors' samples.

Only a few counts were recorded for this clonotype. The genes are TRBV14 and TRBJ1-1; D not certain. V shed 6 bases and J shed 7 bases, with 18 bases lying between them. CDR1 and CDR2 from the germline V gene are SGHDN and FVKESK. This CDR3 is 14 amino acids long. CDR3 loop: CASSPIQRGFEAFF. In DNA, the CDR3 is TGTGCCAGCAGTCCTATTCAGCGAGGGTTTGAAGCTTTCTTT.

V gene TRBV4-3 combines with J gene TRBJ2-5; 8 bases agree with TRBD2. Per the germline V gene, CDR1 is LGHNA and CDR2 is YSLEER. The CDR3 consists of 15 residues. The junction had 5 bases not matched to a gene; V was cut back by 0 bases and J by 5 bases. The CDR3 protein is CASSQDGGRMETQYF. The CDR3 DNA reads TGCGCCAGCAGCCAAGACGGCGGGAGGATGGAGACCCAGTACTTC.

This clonotype was observed a few times. The chain recombines TRBV7-6 with TRBJ2-7; 7 nucleotides line up with TRBD1. Trimming at V came to 2 bases and at J to 4 bases, leaving 5 bases not matched to a gene. There are 14 residues in the CDR3. Germline V gene data show CDR1 as SGHVS and CDR2 as FNYEAQ. The DNA of the CDR3 is TGTGCCAGCAGCTTAACTGAGGGGGCGTACGAGCAGTACTTC. It specifies CASSLTEGAYEQYF.

This clonotype occurred a few times. The V gene is TRBV28, the J gene TRBJ2-7, with a possible D match to TRBD1 (6 bases). Germline V gene lookup returns CDR1 MDHEN and CDR2 SYDVKM. The CDR3 length is 12 residues. Deletions cut 1 base from V and 6 bases from J, with 7 bases between. CDR3 in DNA: TGTGCCAGCAGTTTATCAGGGGTCGAGCAGTACTTC. This encodes CASSLSGVEQYF.

V is TRBV2 and J is TRBJ1-2; no reliable D call. Per germline, CDR1 SNHLY and CDR2 FYNNEI. V dropped 8 bases and J dropped 4 bases, with 8 bases sitting between them. The CDR3 runs to 11 residues. The DNA for the CDR3 is TGTGCCAGCGGAGGGATCTATGGCTACACCTTC. It specifies CASGGIYGYTF. The whole variable domain, filled in from reference TRBV2 and TRBJ1-2, reads EPEVTQTPSHQVTQMGQEVILRCVPISNHLYFYWYRQILGQKVEFLVSFYNNEISEKSEIFDDQFSVERPDGSNFTLKIRSTKLEDSAMYFCASGGIYGYTFGSGTRLTVV.

This sequence joins TRBV27 and TRBJ2-3, with 7 positions matching TRBD1. CDR3 length equals 15 residues. Trimming took 3 bases from V and 6 from J; bases not matched to a gene: 9. The germline CDR1 and CDR2 sequences are MNHEY and SMNVEV (reference sequence). CDR3 loop: CASSLLGVGGDTQYF. The DNA of the CDR3 is TGTGCCAGCAGTTTGTTGGGGGTAGGGGGCGATACGCAGTATTTT.

V is TRBV10-3 and J is TRBJ2-2; TRBD1 or TRBD2 may be the D gene (5 bases each). CDR3 size: 15 residues. Germline CDR1 and CDR2: ENHRY and SYGVKD. Trimming removed 0 bases from V and 5 bases from J, with 10 bases in between. The CDR3 protein is CAISESGRRTGELFF. The CDR3 bases are TGTGCCATCAGTGAGTCGGGACGACGGACCGGGGAGCTGTTTTTT.

The chain carries TRBV5-1 and TRBJ2-4, with a weak D call TRBD2 (5 bases). This CDR3 contains 14 residues. Germline CDR1 SGHRS, CDR2 YFSETQ. Trimming took off 5 bases at V and 0 bases at J, with 9 bases between the two ends. The CDR3 nucleotides read TGCGCCAGCAGTTTACTAGGAGCCAAAAACATTCAGTACTTC. Its protein is CASSLLGAKNIQYF.

This clonotype was counted a few times. The V gene is TRBV7-2, the J gene TRBJ2-2; D may be TRBD1 (6 bases). The CDR3 has 15 amino acids. CDR1 SGHTA and CDR2 FQGNSA come from the germline V gene. Deletions cut 6 bases from V and 6 bases from J, with 17 bases between. The CDR3 sequence is CASSYTGFPAGELFF. In DNA form, the CDR3 reads TGTGCCAGCAGTTATACAGGGTTCCCCGCCGGGGAGCTGTTTTTT.

This chain uses TRBV6-5 with TRBJ2-2, with 10 nucleotides matching TRBD2. V dropped 2 bases and J dropped 2; count of bases not matched to a gene: 5. The CDR3 contains 17 residues. Germline V gene lookup returns CDR1 MNHEY and CDR2 SVGAGI. The CDR3 here is CASSYGVAGGNTGELFF. CDR3 DNA: TGTGCCAGCAGTTACGGGGTAGCGGGGGGCAACACCGGGGAGCTGTTTTTT.

This clonotype was counted a few times. The chain joins TRBV7-2 to TRBJ2-1; tentatively, D is TRBD1 (6 bases). CDR3 length: 12 residues. Germline CDR1 and CDR2: SGHTA and FQGNSA. Trimming removed 6 bases from V and 6 bases from J, with 9 bases in between. The CDR3 loop is CASSSTGNEQFF. Written as DNA, the CDR3 is TGTGCCAGCAGTTCGACAGGCAATGAGCAGTTCTTC.

This clonotype has more than one count but fewer than ten. The V and J genes are TRBV5-6 and TRBJ2-1; 10 positions match TRBD1. Per germline, CDR1 SGHDT and CDR2 YYEEEE. This CDR3 spans 16 amino acids. Trimming at V came to 4 bases and at J to 3 bases, leaving 7 bases not matched to a gene. CDR3 sequence: CASSRIGTGDYNEQFF. CDR3 nucleotide sequence: TGTGCCAGCAGCCGTATAGGGACAGGGGACTACAATGAGCAGTTCTTC.

This chain connects TRBV7-2 to TRBJ1-3, with D maybe TRBD1 (6 bases). The germline V and J ends were trimmed by 3 bases and 0 bases, with 9 bases remaining between them. Per germline, CDR1 SGHTA and CDR2 FQGNSA. This CDR3 comprises 15 residues. CDR3 residues: CASSFRGSSGNTIYF. In nucleotides, the CDR3 is TGTGCCAGCAGCTTCAGGGGCTCCTCTGGAAACACCATATATTTT.

At least ten counts were recorded for this clonotype. The chain recombines TRBV7-2 with TRBJ1-5; D not certain. CDR3 length: 13 residues. V dropped 6 bases and J dropped 1 base, with 7 bases sitting between them. Germline loops: CDR1 SGHTA, CDR2 FQGNSA. The CDR3, as DNA: TGTGCCAGCAGTTTAAGCAGCAATCAGCCCCAGCATTTT. Translation: CASSLSSNQPQHF.

The J gene is TRBJ1-3, the V gene TRBV24-1, with TRBD1 as a possible D gene (5 bases). Germline V gene sequence: CDR1 KGHDR, CDR2 SFDVKD. V gave up 7 bases and J gave up 0 bases, with 12 bases separating them. This CDR3 is built from 15 residues. The CDR3 region is CATRIQASSGNTIYF. As DNA, the CDR3 is TGTGCCACCAGGATACAGGCCAGCTCTGGAAACACCATATATTTT.

The V gene is TRBV30, the J gene TRBJ2-7; D possibly corresponds to TRBD1 (6 bases). CDR1 GTSNPN and CDR2 SVGIG come from the germline V gene (reference sequence). Between the trimmed V and J ends, which lost 0 bases and 2 bases, there was a span of 8 bases. This CDR3 is 13 amino acids long. In DNA, the CDR3 is TGTGCCTGGAGTGTACAGGGCACCTACGAGCAGTACTTC. Translated, it gives CAWSVQGTYEQYF.

This clonotype was detected only a few times. V and J are TRBV29-1 and TRBJ1-4; TRBD1 aligns across 8 bases. J gave up 5 bases and V 7 bases, and 3 bases lay outside the gene matches. This CDR3 region has 12 residues. Germline lookup yields CDR1 SQVTM and CDR2 ANQGSEA. CDR3 DNA: TGCAGCGCCTGGACAGGGAATGAAAAACTGTTTTTT. Amino acid sequence: CSAWTGNEKLFF.

The J gene is TRBJ1-3, the V gene TRBV7-2; 8 nucleotides match TRBD1. CDR3 length: 16 residues. The germline V gene has CDR1 SGHTA and CDR2 FQGNSA. Losses at the gene ends were 1 base for V and 4 bases for J; bases not matched to a gene: 6. Here the CDR3 reads CASSLVETGAGNTIYF. The CDR3 DNA reads TGTGCCAGCAGCTTAGTCGAGACAGGGGCCGGAAACACCATATATTTT.

The rearrangement links TRBV11-1 to TRBJ2-6; D unresolved. V was clipped by 7 bases and J by 5 bases, with 9 bases between them. CDR3 size: 13 residues. Germline CDR1 and CDR2: SGHAT and FQDESV (reference sequence). For the CDR3, the DNA is TGTGCCAGCACCCCGCAGTGGGCCAACGTCCTGACTTTC. It codes for CASTPQWANVLTF.

The sample holds a few counts of this clonotype. The rearrangement joins TRBV28 to TRBJ2-1, with 10 bases fitting TRBD2. Germline V gene lookup returns CDR1 MDHEN and CDR2 SYDVKM. This CDR3 has 15 residues. Trimming took 6 bases from V and 6 from J; bases not matched to a gene: 8. In DNA, the CDR3 is TGTGCCAGCAGCCCTCTAGCGGGAGCTCTCAATGAGCAGTTCTTC. Protein: CASSPLAGALNEQFF.

This sequence joins TRBV5-1 and TRBJ2-7; D uncertain. CDR1 is SGHRS, CDR2 YFSETQ, per germline. V lost 2 bases and J lost 5, with 5 bases in between. The CDR3 has 11 amino acids. The CDR3, as DNA: TGCGCCAGCAGCTTTAAAGACGAGCAGTACTTC. It yields the protein CASSFKDEQYF.

In its sample, this clonotype was seen a few times. V usage is TRBV5-1 and J usage is TRBJ2-1; 10 bases map to TRBD1. From germline, CDR1 is SGHRS and CDR2 YFSETQ. J gave up 6 bases and V 1 base, and 4 bases lay outside the gene matches. The CDR3 length is 15 residues. CDR3: CASSLLGQGTNEQFF. The DNA for the CDR3 is TGCGCCAGCAGCTTGCTGGGACAGGGGACCAATGAGCAGTTCTTC.

This chain joins TRBV6-5 and TRBJ2-7, with D possibly being TRBD1 (6 bases). The CDR3 totals 14 residues. CDR1 is MNHEY and CDR2 is SVGAGI in the germline V gene. Trimming removed 5 bases from V and 4 bases from J, with 15 bases in between. CDR3 sequence: CASSADRNLYEQYF. Here the CDR3 DNA reads TGTGCCAGCAGTGCAGACAGGAACCTTTACGAGCAGTACTTC.

The V and J genes are TRBV7-2 and TRBJ1-5; the D is unclear. Germline CDR1 SGHTA, CDR2 FQGNSA. The CDR3 spans 15 residues. V was cut by 1 base and J by 0 bases, with 7 bases left in between. The CDR3 bases are TGTGCCAGCAGCTTAGAGGGATATAGCAATCAGCCCCAGCATTTT. Its protein is CASSLEGYSNQPQHF.

The V and J genes are TRBV5-5 and TRBJ1-5, with 8 bases that match TRBD1. Germline V gene data show CDR1 as SGHKS and CDR2 as YYEKEE (reference sequence). V was clipped by 3 bases and J by 7 bases; unmatched bases: 6. The CDR3 spans 14 residues. CDR3 DNA: TGTGCCAGCAGCTCTGACAGGGGAGGCCAGCCCCAGCATTTT. Translating it yields CASSSDRGGQPQHF.

Only a few counts were recorded for this clonotype. The gene calls are TRBV18 and TRBJ2-7; D gene uncertain. Per germline, CDR1 KGHSH and CDR2 LQKENI. This CDR3 contains 12 residues. The V end lost 3 bases, the J end lost 7 bases, and 10 bases lay between the germline ends. The CDR3 nucleotides are TGTGCCAGCTCACCCGAAAGGGTAGAGCAGTACTTC. Amino acid sequence: CASSPERVEQYF. Together with reference TRBV18 and TRBJ2-7, the CDR3 gives the full variable domain: NAGVMQNPRHLVRRRGQEARLRCSPMKGHSHVYWYRQLPEEGLKFMVYLQKENIIDESGMPKERFSAEFPKEGPSILRIQQVVRGDSAAYFCASSPERVEQYFGPGTRLTVT.

The V gene is TRBV6-2 or TRBV6-3, the J gene TRBJ2-7; D is possibly TRBD1 or TRBD2 (5 bases each). Trimming took 2 bases from V and 0 from J, leaving 8 bases between them. The germline CDR1 and CDR2 sequences are MNHEY and SVGEGT. The length of the CDR3 is 14 residues. The CDR3 bases are TGTGCCAGCAGTTACGACGGGACCTCCTACGAGCAGTACTTC. Protein sequence: CASSYDGTSYEQYF.

This chain's CDR3 is CASSVEHLQGNTIYF. Here the CDR3 DNA reads TGTGCCAGCAGCGTAGAACATCTGCAGGGAAACACCATATATTTT. The chain employs TRBV9 and TRBJ1-3, with no clear D. This CDR3 has 15 amino acids. The germline gives CDR1 SGDLS, CDR2 YYNGEE. Deletions cut 0 bases from V and 4 bases from J, with 11 bases between.